The sequence of this T cell receptor beta chain was determined in a study of T cell responses to AZD1222 COVID-19 vaccine. The study, taken as a whole, reports: Of the AZD1222 recipients, only five to seven were seropositive at baseline.

Turning to this clone: Its antigen remains unidentified.

V was shortened by 0 bases and J by 7 bases, with 10 bases between the two germline ends. The CDR3 covers 15 residues. CDR1 is MNHEY and CDR2 is SVGAGI in the germline V gene. Produced via immunoSEQ multiplex PCR; TCRdb's table is partial and in-frame only. The sample shows 150,000 or so clones, roughly nine tenths of them seen only once. The chain uses TRBV6-5 and TRBJ1-6; no firm D call. The clonotype was recovered from an adult in good health. Sequenced here: peripheral blood, sampled on day 0 of MenACWY control vaccination. This CDR3 is CASSYSTTGNSPLHF. CDR3 nucleotides: TGTGCCAGCAGTTACTCGACTACGGGGAATTCACCCCTCCACTTT.